This T cell receptor (beta chain) originates from a study of human T cells and chemical hapten exposure. About the research overall: Patients, mostly women, had alopecia areata, alopecia totalis or alopecia universalis.

Time point meaning: patch test 3, about 24 weeks after DPC sensitization. Treatment in this sample: therapeutic diphenylcyclopropenone sensitization with weekly scalp DPC. This clonotype was seen a few times. The germline gives CDR1 MNHNY, CDR2 SVGAGI (reference sequence). The CDR3 spans 14 residues. The J segment lost 7 bases and the V segment lost 2 bases, leaving 4 bases of the junction unmatched. MiXCR, run by TCRdb on the RACE reads, gives a single entry per CDR3 protein. The sample holds under 75,000 distinct CDR3 sequences; around 10% are singletons and the top ten take roughly 1.4%. The rearrangement joins TRBV6-6 to TRBJ2-7, with 11 bases aligning to TRBD2. This TCR was sampled from a woman in her 50s with alopecia areata. Some clones in this sample may be carry-over from other donors' samples. Source: whole blood, taken in connection with sensitization to the hapten diphenylcyclopropenone (DPC). CDR3 in amino acids: CASSYVAGGREQYF. The CDR3 DNA reads TGTGCCAGCAGTTACGTAGCGGGAGGGCGAGAGCAGTACTTC.